The text below deals with one TCR beta chain. Its antigen remains undetermined. The sample holds no much larger clone one base away, and base qualities are not on file. Relative to germline, V is 0 bases shorter and J is 2 bases shorter, with 5 bases between their ends. Via the germline V gene (reference sequence), CDR1 is SGHKS and CDR2 YYEKEE. The CDR3 starts with the cysteine, ends with the phenylalanine, and has 13 residues. The DNA shown is the 39-base CDR3, in frame from base 1. Using a mixed TRB-A/B primer pool, multiplex touch-down PCR amplified rearranged TRB sequences covering the V, D and J segments. Illumina adapters and sample indices were attached to the amplicons through two consecutive PCR reactions run with Phusion HS II polymerase. Amplicons were gel-purified with the NucleoSpin Gel and PCR Clean-up kit, then checked with Qubit and an Agilent 2100 Bioanalyzer. Sequencing of the libraries was done on an Illumina MiSeq with paired-end, single-indexed 600-cycle runs. The study's processing was this. MiXCR versions 2.12 and 3.0.5 were used to process the TRB sequences. Each unique CDR3 nucleotide sequence counted as one clone, and only productive sequences with at least two reads were retained. The repertoire metrics were Shannon diversity, evenness, clonality (defined as one minus evenness), and alpha-parameterized diversity profiles covering alpha 0 to 5. The IGoR algorithm was used to calculate generation probabilities for clones in the paired samples taken before and after chemotherapy. The public reads were quality trimmed at Q25 with fastp and then assembled into clones with MiXCR by TCRdb, keeping productive beta chains. Each record represents a unique CDR3 protein, reported with the most common genes and DNA among its rows. None of the V and J calls come from the authors' own analysis; TCRdb made them. The sample data list around 2,700 distinct CDR3 sequences, and more than 25% of these were observed just once. The top ten hold 8.5% to 10% of the sample.

TCR beta rearrangements were amplified from genomic DNA isolated from peripheral blood, not from sorted cells or RNA. The sample comes from a study of T cell repertoires in aging, cancer and after chemotherapy (dated by TCRdb to the late 2010s). With regard to the full study: The donors fell into six age groups ranging from 30 or younger to 70 or older, and each group had at least three individuals. A cohort of 220 or so cancer patients (94 with hematological and around 130 with solid cancers) was assembled, and 95 healthy donors were included as a reference group. Healthy donor control TCR repertoires were recorded over several months to years and showed clear clonal overlap across re-sampling. In total, the full dataset held 10 million or so TCR reads. To look at immunoaging and at how T cells reconstitute after chemotherapy, the study profiled TCR beta repertoires in peripheral blood from both healthy donors and cancer patients. What the work shows at the level of the full study, not this receptor alone: It was noted by the authors that conclusions about immunological memory after chemotherapy cannot be drawn from the repertoire data. An increase in median generation probability over the chemotherapy interval was observed in both cancer cohorts, suggesting that the repertoire was reconstituted through rebound thymic output. Untreated patients with hematological or solid cancers showed significantly lower blood TCR diversity and higher clonality than age-matched healthy donors. Declining TCR diversity with age in healthy donors was mainly explained by loss of richness; in cancer patients, loss of evenness also contributed.

This TCR derives from a human donor in good health. The chain employs TRBV5-5 and TRBJ1-1, with the identity of the D gene unclear. Sequences were obtained from blood. The CDR3 amino acid sequence is: CASSLGVNTEAFF. The DNA sequence reads TGTGCCAGCAGCTTGGGGGTAAACACTGAAGCTTTCTTT.